This T cell receptor (beta chain) is drawn from a study of cytomegalovirus exposure and HLA in healthy donors. Findings of the study overall: It was reportedly the case that the classifier diagnosed cytomegalovirus status with high specificity and sensitivity. Specific recognition of CMV antigens was confirmed in vitro for a few chains (all CMV-associated).

Clones were sequenced by immunoSEQ multiplex PCR, and TCRdb holds only the in-frame ones, with some missing. The table lists 330,000 or so clones, just over 85% of them singletons. In the case of this clone: Its cognate antigen is unknown.

From germline, CDR1 is MDHEN and CDR2 SYDVKM. CDR3 length: 14 amino acids. Trimming took 6 bases from V and 3 from J; bases not matched to a gene: 6. V usage is TRBV28 and J usage is TRBJ2-7; 9 bases fit TRBD2. The material sequenced was PBMCs. The receptor was isolated from a woman younger than 35 in good health and CMV-seronegative. As DNA, the CDR3 is TGTGCCAGCAGACGACTAGCGGAAGTCTACGAGCAGTACTTC. This translates into CASRRLAEVYEQYF. Full variable domain (missing parts from reference TRBV28 and TRBJ2-7): DVKVTQSSRYLVKRTGEKVFLECVQDMDHENMFWYRQDPGLGLRLIYFSYDVKMKEKGDIPEGYSVSREKKERFSLILESASTNQTSMYLCASRRLAEVYEQYFGPGTRLTVT.